The source of this TCR beta chain is a study of identical twins. TCRdb reprocessed the 5' RACE reads via MiXCR and lists one record per CDR3 protein. The table lists 400,000 to 550,000 distinct CDR3 sequences, around 24% of them singletons. The V gene's germline CDR1 is SGHAT and CDR2 FQNNGV. The CDR3 contains 15 residues. The V end lost 0 bases, the J end lost 3 bases, and 9 bases lay between the germline ends. Another study also made use of these data, one on T cells expressing NK-cell markers. That publication notes: Of the CD8+ T cell pool in 6 or 7 donors, roughly 1.0-8% was accounted for by dominant NKG2C+ clonotypes.

V gene TRBV11-2 combines with J gene TRBJ2-1, with a tentative D call TRBD2 (6 bases). The sample consisted of CD4+ T cells sorted from blood. The source is a woman aged 18-29 years in good health. This chain's CDR3 is CASSLEVAVYNEQFF. The CDR3 bases are TGTGCCAGCAGCTTAGAAGTAGCGGTCTACAATGAGCAGTTCTTC.